Presented here are 11 T cell receptor beta chains from one specimen sequenced in a study of high-grade serous ovarian cancer treatment subgroups (dated by TCRdb to about 2021). Tumor samples were collected prior to definitive surgery or chemotherapy. Receptors were amplified or captured by the immunoSEQ multiplex PCR assay. In TCRdb, the immuneACCESS table is reduced to in-frame sequences with V and J assigned. These tables do not hold every clone; where another copy was compared, an unresolved V gene accounts for under half, and the others remain unexplained. This sample lists 12,000 to 15,000 clones; roughly nine tenths were detected once. The ten biggest clones cover roughly 6.4% of the sample. Sequencing input: tumor tissue. Receptors were obtained from a human donor with high-grade serous ovarian cancer.

The J gene is TRBJ1-3, the V gene TRBV9; no definite D call. Germline V gene data show CDR1 as SGDLS and CDR2 as YYNGEE. The CDR3 length is 14 residues. V was shortened by 0 bases and J by 8 bases, with 12 bases between the two germline ends. CDR3: CASSVEGKRDTIYF. CDR3 sequence (DNA): TGTGCCAGCAGCGTAGAAGGTAAGAGGGACACCATATATTTT.

This clone was observed a few times. The chain links TRBV30 to TRBJ1-2, with D possibly matching TRBD1 (5 bases). The V gene's germline CDR1 is GTSNPN and CDR2 SVGIG (reference sequence). The CDR3 totals 14 residues. V lost 4 bases and J lost 3, with 15 bases in between. The CDR3 reads CAWNPVGGDYGYTF. CDR3 DNA sequence: TGTGCCTGGAACCCGGTTGGGGGGGACTATGGCTACACCTTC.

This sequence joins TRBV11-2 and TRBJ2-2; perhaps TRBD2 as D (6 bases). Germline V lookup: CDR1 SGHAT, CDR2 FQNNGV. The CDR3 contains 17 residues. The ends were cut back, 4 bases at V and 6 bases at J, with 21 bases in the middle. The CDR3 nucleotides read TGTGCCAGCAGCTCCAACCCCACATCTAGCGATCCCGGGGAGCTGTTTTTT. Translated: CASSSNPTSSDPGELFF.

The chain has TRBV9 and TRBJ2-2, with D uncertain. The V end lost 4 bases, the J end lost 1 base, and 5 bases lay between the germline ends. This CDR3 has 13 residues. The germline V gene encodes CDR1 SGDLS and CDR2 YYNGEE. CDR3: CASSLGNTGELFF. CDR3 DNA: TGTGCCAGCAGCCTAGGGAACACCGGGGAGCTGTTTTTT.

V usage is TRBV7-9 and J usage is TRBJ1-2, with unresolved D. Germline V gene sequence: CDR1 SEHNR, CDR2 FQNEAQ (reference sequence). The CDR3 has 13 residues. Trimming shortened V by 1 base and J by 5 bases, and 8 bases separated the two germline ends. CDR3 loop: CASSLGKGYGYTF. The CDR3 bases are TGTGCCAGCAGCTTAGGAAAGGGTTATGGCTACACCTTC. The entire variable domain, with the rest obtained from reference TRBV7-9 and TRBJ1-2, is as follows: DTGVSQNPRHKITKRGQNVTFRCDPISEHNRLYWYRQTLGQGPEFLTYFQNEAQLEKSRLLSDRFSAERPKGSFSTLEIQRTEQGDSAMYLCASSLGKGYGYTFGSGTRLTVV.

The chain recombines TRBV7-2 with TRBJ2-7; D remains ambiguous. The CDR3 has 12 amino acids. Trimming took 6 bases from V and 10 from J, leaving 16 bases between them. Germline CDR1 is SGHTA and CDR2 is FQGNSA. CDR3 sequence: CASRGPTREQYF. In DNA, the CDR3 is TGTGCCAGCAGAGGACCAACCCGAGAACAGTACTTC.

This clone was recorded a few times. The chain combines TRBV2 with TRBJ1-1, with 9 positions matching TRBD1. V lost 6 bases to trimming and J lost 5 bases; unmatched junction nucleotides: 4. The CDR3 spans 13 residues. Germline CDR1 SNHLY, CDR2 FYNNEI. DNA of the CDR3: TGTGCCAGCAGGCTGACAGGGGGGACTGAAGCTTTCTTT. Translation gives CASRLTGGTEAFF.

The J gene is TRBJ2-3, the V gene TRBV5-1; 10 nucleotides match TRBD1. Germline CDR1 and CDR2: SGHRS and YFSETQ. This CDR3 spans 15 amino acids. Trimming removed 9 bases from V and 5 bases from J; junction bases left unmatched: 12. CDR3: CATKESTGGGDTQYF. CDR3 in DNA: TGCGCCACCAAGGAATCGACAGGGGGCGGAGATACGCAGTATTTT.

This chain joins TRBV6-5 and TRBJ2-1, with D unclear. Germline lookup yields CDR1 MNHEY and CDR2 SVGAGI. This CDR3 region has 15 residues. V was clipped by 4 bases and J by 0 bases, with 10 bases between them. CDR3 loop: CASSSKQSSYNEQFF. The CDR3 nucleotides read TGTGCCAGCAGTTCCAAACAGAGCTCCTACAATGAGCAGTTCTTC.

This chain connects TRBV27 to TRBJ1-4; possible D gene TRBD1, 5 bases. V lost 6 bases, J lost 8 bases, and 19 bases lay in between. Germline CDR1 is MNHEY and CDR2 is SMNVEV (reference sequence). This CDR3 is built from 15 residues. DNA for the CDR3: TGTGCCAGCAGGGGGTTGGGACCCGGGGAAGAAAAACTGTTTTTT. Translation: CASRGLGPGEEKLFF.

J is TRBJ2-5 and V is TRBV7-2; 10 bases align to TRBD2. Trimming removed 4 bases from V and 4 bases from J; junction bases left unmatched: 9. From germline, CDR1 is SGHTA and CDR2 FQGNSA. The CDR3 runs to 16 residues. The CDR3 DNA reads as TGTGCCAGCAGCTCTAGCGGGGGAAGTGGGGTAGAGACCCAGTACTTC. It is translated as CASSSSGGSGVETQYF.